This passage covers 20 T cell receptor beta chains from one sample sequenced in a study of blood T cell repertoires in COVID-19. TCRdb's table, derived via immunoSEQ multiplex PCR, lists solely in-frame clones and lacks some. The data contain roughly 90,000 clones, 80% of them singletons. Sequences were obtained from peripheral blood. These receptors were collected from a woman aged 65 to 85 with acute or convalescent COVID-19.

The chain joins TRBV5-1 to TRBJ2-5; 13 bases match TRBD2. Trimming cost V 3 bases and J 0 bases; bases outside gene matches: 2. The length of the CDR3 is 16 residues. The V gene's germline CDR1 is SGHRS and CDR2 YFSETQ. In DNA, the CDR3 is TGCGCCAGCAGCTCGGGACTAGCGGGATACCAAGAGACCCAGTACTTC. This encodes CASSSGLAGYQETQYF.

This clone appeared once. The V call is TRBV28, the J call TRBJ1-1, with TRBD1 matching over 8 bases. V lost 4 bases to trimming and J lost 2 bases; unmatched junction nucleotides: 9. Germline V gene sequence: CDR1 MDHEN, CDR2 SYDVKM. This CDR3 is 16 amino acids long. The CDR3 sequence is CASSSPTGGINTEAFF. The CDR3 nucleotides read TGTGCCAGCAGTTCCCCAACAGGGGGAATTAACACTGAAGCTTTCTTT.

The chain recombines TRBV21-1 with TRBJ1-5. TRBV21-1 is marked as a pseudogene. The CDR3 totals 19 residues. CDR3 DNA: TGTGCCAGCAGCAAAAACGGGGGGGCTACAGACTATAGCAATCAGCCCCAGCATTTT. Protein product: CASSKNGGATDYSNQPQHF.

This clone appeared a few times. The genes are TRBV6-1 and TRBJ2-1; 14 bases line up with TRBD2. Trimming at V came to 2 bases and at J to 7 bases, leaving 7 bases not matched to a gene. Germline loops: CDR1 MNHNS, CDR2 SASEGT. The CDR3 length is 17 residues. The DNA of the CDR3 is TGTGCCAGCAGTGAATTAGGACTAGCGGGAGGAGCGAATGAGCAGTTCTTC. As protein: CASSELGLAGGANEQFF.

This clone was counted only a few times. The rearrangement uses TRBV19 and TRBJ1-3; possibly TRBD1 for D (6 bases). Between the trimmed V and J ends, which lost 8 bases and 0 bases, there was a span of 11 bases. This CDR3 is built from 14 residues. Germline values: CDR1 LNHDA, CDR2 SQIVND (reference sequence). CDR3 loop: CASGGWSSGNTIYF. CDR3 coding DNA: TGTGCCAGTGGGGGCTGGAGCTCTGGAAACACCATATATTTT.

The chain carries TRBV29-1 and TRBJ2-2; D perhaps matches TRBD1 (7 bases). The V gene lost 7 bases and the J gene lost 3 bases, with 15 bases spanning the gap. The CDR3 sequence is 14 residues long. The germline V gene has CDR1 SQVTM and CDR2 ANQGSEA. CDR3 nucleotide sequence: TGCAGCGGGAGGGCAGGGGGTGACACCGGGGAGCTGTTTTTT. It codes for CSGRAGGDTGELFF.

This clone was counted a few times. This chain uses TRBV5-1 with TRBJ1-6, with 8 bases lining up with TRBD1. CDR1 and CDR2 (germline): SGHRS, YFSETQ. This CDR3 contains 17 residues. J gave up 1 base and V 3 bases, and 6 bases lay outside the gene matches. The CDR3 DNA is TGCGCCAGCAGCTCCCAGGGGGCTGGATCCTATAATTCACCCCTCCACTTT. Its translation: CASSSQGAGSYNSPLHF.

This rearrangement joins TRBV19 to TRBJ1-2, with D maybe TRBD1 (6 bases). The V gene lost 6 bases and the J gene lost 0 bases, with 14 bases spanning the gap. There are 15 residues in the CDR3. Germline CDR1 and CDR2: LNHDA and SQIVND (reference sequence). This chain's CDR3 is CASSQGHQANYGYTF. CDR3 DNA: TGTGCCAGTAGCCAGGGACACCAAGCTAACTATGGCTACACCTTC.

The chain carries TRBV28 and TRBJ1-2, with 7 bases lining up with TRBD1. V trimming: 10 bases; J trimming: 5 bases; junction bases outside the gene matches: 10. CDR3 size: 13 residues. The germline V gene has CDR1 MDHEN and CDR2 SYDVKM. The CDR3 spells CATLEGGEYGYTF. As DNA, the CDR3 is TGTGCCACCTTAGAAGGGGGCGAGTATGGCTACACCTTC.

The chain employs TRBV27 and TRBJ2-7; D remains ambiguous. This CDR3 comprises 15 residues. Germline V gene lookup returns CDR1 MNHEY and CDR2 SMNVEV (reference sequence). V was cut by 5 bases and J by 4 bases, with 18 bases left in between. CDR3 coding DNA: TGTGCCAGCAGTCCCATCGATCAGGCCGGTTACGAGCAGTACTTC. Translating gives CASSPIDQAGYEQYF.

This chain links TRBV3-1 (or the pseudogene TRBV3-2) with TRBJ1-3; D unresolved. Deletions cut 7 bases from V and 0 bases from J, with 10 bases between. This CDR3 comprises 14 residues. Germline V gives CDR1 LGHDT, CDR2 YNNKEL (reference sequence). The DNA of the CDR3 is TGTGCCAGCACCCCACAGAGCTCTGGAAACACCATATATTTT. Translating gives CASTPQSSGNTIYF.

The chain is built from TRBV11-1 and TRBJ1-1; 7 bases map to TRBD1. V gave up 6 bases and J gave up 0 bases; unmatched junction bases: 4. This CDR3 comprises 14 residues. Germline lookup yields CDR1 SGHAT and CDR2 FQDESV (reference sequence). In DNA form, the CDR3 reads TGTGCCAGCAGTCGAGGGGGCCTGAACACTGAAGCTTTCTTT. Translated, it gives CASSRGGLNTEAFF.

This chain connects TRBV5-1 to TRBJ2-1; maybe TRBD2 (6 bases). In germline, CDR1 is SGHRS, CDR2 YFSETQ. The CDR3 loop spans 14 amino acids. Between the trimmed V and J ends, which lost 3 bases and 3 bases, there was a span of 10 bases. CDR3 sequence: CASSSGEGYNEQFF. The CDR3 region has the DNA TGCGCCAGCAGCTCGGGGGAAGGCTACAATGAGCAGTTCTTC.

This sequence joins TRBV3-1 (or the pseudogene TRBV3-2) and TRBJ2-2; D might be TRBD1 (6 bases). The length of the CDR3 is 15 residues. CDR1 and CDR2 from the germline V gene are LGHDT and YNNKEL (reference sequence). V was shortened by 4 bases and J by 1 base, with 10 bases between the two germline ends. CDR3 protein: CASSPGTLNTGELFF. The CDR3, as DNA: TGTGCCAGCAGCCCCGGGACACTGAACACCGGGGAGCTGTTTTTT.

The chain couples TRBV7-6 to TRBJ2-1; 11 nucleotides line up with TRBD2. CDR3 size: 17 residues. With V trimmed by 4 bases and J by 5 bases, 10 bases remained unmatched. Germline values: CDR1 SGHVS, CDR2 FNYEAQ. The CDR3 spells CASSSLAGGHPNNEQFF. For the CDR3, the DNA is TGTGCCAGCAGCTCGCTAGCGGGGGGCCATCCCAACAATGAGCAGTTCTTC.

The V gene is TRBV6-2 or TRBV6-3, the J gene TRBJ2-2; 8 bases match TRBD1. Looked up from germline, CDR1 is MNHEY and CDR2 is SVGEGT. V was pared by 2 bases and J by 6 bases, with 2 bases of the junction left unmatched. The CDR3 has 14 amino acids. In DNA form, the CDR3 reads TGTGCCAGCAGTTACGGGACAGGTGCCGGGGAGCTGTTTTTT. This sequence encodes CASSYGTGAGELFF.

The rearrangement uses TRBV4-3 and TRBJ2-3; perhaps TRBD2 as D (5 bases). Germline assignment: CDR1 LGHNA and CDR2 YSLEER. The CDR3 runs to 14 residues. Deletions cut 4 bases from V and 7 bases from J, with 15 bases between. DNA for the CDR3: TGCGCCAGCAGCCCGGACTCCGACGGCAATACGCAGTATTTT. Protein sequence: CASSPDSDGNTQYF.

This clone was counted ten times or more. V gene TRBV12-3 or TRBV12-4 combines with J gene TRBJ1-1, with 7 positions matching TRBD1. Losses at the gene ends were 6 bases for V and 11 bases for J; bases not matched to a gene: 9. The CDR3 length is 12 residues. The CDR3 sequence: CASSKDRVTAFF. The CDR3 region has the DNA TGTGCCAGCAGCAAAGACAGGGTAACGGCTTTCTTT.

The genes are TRBV3-1 (or the pseudogene TRBV3-2) and TRBJ1-2, with 7 bases that match TRBD1. The CDR3 runs to 14 residues. The germline V gene has CDR1 LGHDT and CDR2 YNNKEL (reference sequence). V dropped 4 bases and J dropped 4; count of bases not matched to a gene: 6. CDR3 DNA sequence: TGTGCCAGCAGCCTGCCGGGACAGAGCTATGGCTACACCTTC. Translated, it gives CASSLPGQSYGYTF.

The chain joins TRBV19 to TRBJ1-2; TRBD1 matches 8 bases. The V segment lost 4 bases and the J segment 4 bases; nucleotides outside the gene matches: 2. This CDR3 is 13 amino acids long. The germline V gene encodes CDR1 LNHDA and CDR2 SQIVND (reference sequence). This chain's CDR3 is CASSTDRVYGYTF. CDR3 nucleotide sequence: TGTGCCAGTAGTACGGACAGGGTCTATGGCTACACCTTC.